A single sample gave rise to the 12 T cell receptor beta chains below, sequenced in a study of T cells in Graves' hyperthyroidism and ophthalmopathy. From RNA transcripts, TCR beta CDR3 regions were amplified. HTBI primers were used for first-round RT-PCR of the TCR CDR3. TCRdb used MiXCR to reprocess the multiplex PCR reads, holding one entry per CDR3 protein. The sample yields hundreds of thousands of distinct CDR3 sequences, more than 12% seen once. The sample was blood. These receptors originate from a woman aged 50 to 60 with Graves' ophthalmopathy.

This clonotype was counted many times. CDR3 sequence: CAISETGGAQSHEQFF. The CDR3 DNA is TGTGCCATCAGTGAGACGGGGGGAGCTCAGAGCCATGAGCAGTTCTTC. The chain recombines TRBV10-3 with TRBJ2-1, with 7 bases identical to TRBD2. CDR1 is ENHRY and CDR2 is SYGVKD in the germline V gene. The V and J ends lost 2 bases and 8 bases, in that order; junction bases with no gene match: 12. CDR3 length: 16 residues.

This clonotype was observed many times. The J gene is TRBJ2-7, the V gene TRBV20-1; TRBD2 matches at 11 bases. The CDR3 extends over 17 amino acids. With 0 bases clipped from V and 3 bases from J, the junction kept 10 bases outside the gene matches. CDR1 and CDR2 (germline): DFQATT, SNEGSKA (reference sequence). The CDR3 nucleotides are TGCAGTGCTAGAGAAAAAGGGATGACTAGCGGGAACTACGAGCAGTACTTC. This codes for CSAREKGMTSGNYEQYF.

This clonotype has ten or more counts. The V gene is TRBV28, the J gene TRBJ1-2; 8 nucleotides agree with TRBD1. The V segment lost 6 bases and the J segment 4 bases; nucleotides outside the gene matches: 10. The CDR3 extends over 15 amino acids. Germline lookup yields CDR1 MDHEN and CDR2 SYDVKM. The CDR3 spells CASSLAITGGYGYTF. The CDR3 coding sequence is TGTGCCAGCAGCCTAGCTATAACAGGGGGCTATGGCTACACCTTC.

This clonotype was observed at least ten times. The chain recombines TRBV28 with TRBJ1-1; D uncertain. Germline V gene data show CDR1 as MDHEN and CDR2 as SYDVKM. The CDR3 covers 13 residues. Trimming pared 8 bases from V and 7 bases from J, leaving 17 bases between. The CDR3 DNA follows: TGTGCCAGCGGAAATGCGGGTTCCCTTGAAGCTTTCTTT. It translates to CASGNAGSLEAFF.

At least ten counts were recorded for this clonotype. J is TRBJ2-1 and V is TRBV20-1; D call uncertain. This CDR3 contains 11 residues. V was shortened by 5 bases and J by 8 bases, with 10 bases between the two germline ends. Per the germline V gene, CDR1 is DFQATT and CDR2 is SNEGSKA (reference sequence). The CDR3 region is CSARLTHEQFF. CDR3 sequence (DNA): TGCAGTGCTCGACTCACCCATGAGCAGTTCTTC.

This clonotype was seen only a few times. With a much larger clone just one base away, this may be a read error. The conserved final phenylalanine or tryptophan is absent from the CDR3, which likely points to a read error. The gene calls are TRBV7-2 and TRBJ2-3; D is undetermined. V lost 2 bases, J lost 2 bases, and 8 bases lay in between. The CDR3 contains 14 residues. Germline V CDR1 and CDR2: SGHTA, FQGNSA. The CDR3 protein is CASSLKAHTDTQYL. CDR3 in DNA: TGTGCCAGCAGCTTAAAGGCCCACACAGATACGCAGTATCTT.

This clonotype was counted ten times or more. V and J are TRBV12-3 or TRBV12-4 and TRBJ2-1; the D is unclear. This CDR3 contains 14 residues. Trimming took 1 base from V and 4 from J, leaving 8 bases between them. DNA for the CDR3: TGTGCCAGCAGTTTAGTTTTTAGTTACAATGAGCAGTTCTTC. Translated: CASSLVFSYNEQFF.

This clonotype was found many times. The rearrangement joins TRBV20-1 to TRBJ2-7; TRBD1 might be the D (6 bases). V was shortened by 5 bases and J by 3 bases, with 17 bases between the two germline ends. CDR3 length equals 14 residues. In germline, CDR1 is DFQATT, CDR2 SNEGSKA (reference sequence). CDR3 nucleotide sequence: TGCAGTGCTTCACGGGACACCCCACTCTACGAGCAGTACTTC. Its translation is CSASRDTPLYEQYF.

V usage is TRBV24-1 and J usage is TRBJ2-3, with 14 bases that match TRBD2. The germline V gene has CDR1 KGHDR and CDR2 SFDVKD. The CDR3 extends over 17 amino acids. The trim removed 3 bases at V and 7 bases at J, leaving 8 bases unmatched. In nucleotides, the CDR3 is TGTGCCACCAGTGATCCGACTAGCGGGAGGGCCGGCTATACGCAGTATTTT. This translates into CATSDPTSGRAGYTQYF.

This clonotype was seen many times. V gene TRBV6-1 combines with J gene TRBJ2-7; maybe TRBD2 (5 bases). The germline V gene has CDR1 MNHNS and CDR2 SASEGT. Trimming cost V 5 bases and J 0 bases, with 17 bases left between them. The CDR3 totals 16 residues. CDR3 DNA sequence: TGTGCCAGCAGTAGCTTAAGCGGAGTTAACTCCTACGAGCAGTACTTC. This codes for CASSSLSGVNSYEQYF.

This chain uses TRBV5-1 with TRBJ2-3, with 8 bases identical to TRBD2. Germline assignment: CDR1 SGHRS and CDR2 YFSETQ. V shed 0 bases, J shed 0 bases, and the junction held 3 bases outside the gene matches. The CDR3 has 16 residues. The CDR3 sequence is CASSLAASGSTDTQYF. In DNA, the CDR3 is TGCGCCAGCAGCTTGGCCGCTAGCGGGAGCACAGATACGCAGTATTTT.

This clonotype was seen repeatedly, ten times or more. The chain is built from TRBV2 and TRBJ2-3; a weak D match, TRBD2 (6 bases). V was trimmed by 7 bases and J by 0 bases, leaving 11 bases between them. Germline V lookup: CDR1 SNHLY, CDR2 FYNNEI. The CDR3 is made up of 14 amino acids. As DNA, the CDR3 is TGTGCCAGCAAGGGAGGACTTAGCACAGATACGCAGTATTTT. It specifies CASKGGLSTDTQYF.